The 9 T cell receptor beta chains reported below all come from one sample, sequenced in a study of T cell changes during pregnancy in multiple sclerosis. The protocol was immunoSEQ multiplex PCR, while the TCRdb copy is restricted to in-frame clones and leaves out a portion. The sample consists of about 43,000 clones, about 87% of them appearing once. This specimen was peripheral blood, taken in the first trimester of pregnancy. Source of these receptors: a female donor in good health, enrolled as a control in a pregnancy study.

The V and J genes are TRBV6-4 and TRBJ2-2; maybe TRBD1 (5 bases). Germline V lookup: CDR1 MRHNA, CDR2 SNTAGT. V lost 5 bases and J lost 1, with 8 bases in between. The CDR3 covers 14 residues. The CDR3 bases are TGTGCCAGCAGTCAAGGGGAGAACACCGGGGAGCTGTTTTTT. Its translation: CASSQGENTGELFF.

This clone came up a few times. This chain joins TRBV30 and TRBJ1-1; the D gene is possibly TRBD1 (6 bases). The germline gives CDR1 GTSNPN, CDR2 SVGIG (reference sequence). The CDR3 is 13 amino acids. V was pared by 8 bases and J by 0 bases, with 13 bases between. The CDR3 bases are TGTGCCGCCCCGGGACAAATGAACACTGAAGCTTTCTTT. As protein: CAAPGQMNTEAFF.

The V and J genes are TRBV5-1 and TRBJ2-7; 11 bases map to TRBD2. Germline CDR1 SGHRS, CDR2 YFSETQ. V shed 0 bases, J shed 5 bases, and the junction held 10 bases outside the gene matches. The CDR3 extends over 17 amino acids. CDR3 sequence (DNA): TGCGCCAGCAGCTTGGCCCTTGGACTAGCGGGCTGGGACGAGCAGTACTTC. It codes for CASSLALGLAGWDEQYF.

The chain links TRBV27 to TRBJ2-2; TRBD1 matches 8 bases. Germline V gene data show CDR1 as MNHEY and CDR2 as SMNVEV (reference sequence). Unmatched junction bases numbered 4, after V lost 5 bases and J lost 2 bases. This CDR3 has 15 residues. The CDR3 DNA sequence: TGTGCCAGCAGTAACTCAGGGGGCAACACCGGGGAGCTGTTTTTT. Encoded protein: CASSNSGGNTGELFF.

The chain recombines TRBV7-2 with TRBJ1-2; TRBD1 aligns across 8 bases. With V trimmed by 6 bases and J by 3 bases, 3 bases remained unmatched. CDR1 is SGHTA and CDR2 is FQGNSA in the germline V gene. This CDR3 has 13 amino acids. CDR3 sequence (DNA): TGTGCCAGCAGACTGACAGGGGACTATGGCTACACCTTC. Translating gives CASRLTGDYGYTF. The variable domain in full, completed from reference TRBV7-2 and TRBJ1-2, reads GAGVSQSPSNKVTEKGKDVELRCDPISGHTALYWYRQSLGQGLEFLIYFQGNSAPDKSGLPSDRFSAERTGGSVSTLTIQRTQQEDSAVYLCASRLTGDYGYTFGSGTRLTVV.

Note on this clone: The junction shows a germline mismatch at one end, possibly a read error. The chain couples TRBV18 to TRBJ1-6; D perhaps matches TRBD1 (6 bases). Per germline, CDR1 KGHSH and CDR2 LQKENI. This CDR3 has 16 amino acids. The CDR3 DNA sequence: TGTGCCAGCTCTCCACTCGGGGGGCGAGATAATTCACCCCTCCACTTT. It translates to CASSPLGGRDNSPLHF.

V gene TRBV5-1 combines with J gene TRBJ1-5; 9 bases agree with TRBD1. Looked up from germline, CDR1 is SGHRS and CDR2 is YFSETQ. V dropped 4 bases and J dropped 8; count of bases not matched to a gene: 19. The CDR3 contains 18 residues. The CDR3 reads CASSGPRVRTGAVKPQHF. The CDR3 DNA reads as TGCGCCAGCAGCGGCCCCCGTGTGCGGACAGGGGCCGTAAAGCCCCAGCATTTT.

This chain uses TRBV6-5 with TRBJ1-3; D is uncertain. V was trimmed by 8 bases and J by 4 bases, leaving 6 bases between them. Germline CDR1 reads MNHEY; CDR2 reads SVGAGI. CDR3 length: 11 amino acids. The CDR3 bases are TGTGCCAGCTCCGGGGGAAACACCATATATTTT. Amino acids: CASSGGNTIYF.

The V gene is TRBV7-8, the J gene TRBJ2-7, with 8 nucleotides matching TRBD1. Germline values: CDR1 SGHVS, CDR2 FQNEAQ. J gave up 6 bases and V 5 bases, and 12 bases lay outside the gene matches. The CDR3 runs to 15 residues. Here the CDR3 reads CASSRGGTGQREQYF. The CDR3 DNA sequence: TGTGCCAGCAGCCGTGGCGGGACAGGCCAGCGCGAGCAGTACTTC.